A selection of T cell receptor beta chains follows, all from one sample in a study of identifying expanded T cells in peripheral blood. Generated by immunoSEQ multiplex PCR, the TCRdb table keeps only in-frame clones and is missing some. The table lists tens of thousands of clones, 88% of them singletons, with approximately 5% in the top ten. Sequences were obtained from blood. The receptors shown here come from a person between 18 and 69 years old in good health. Each CDR3 is given with its conserved first and last residue. The D gene is left open where the match is weak. Clone size is shown for a subset of rows, as once, few, many or a class of expanded clone.

d_call,clone_size,v_call,j_call,cdr3_aa,cdr3_nt
TRBD2,.,TRBV28,TRBJ2-2,CASKTAGGNTGELFF,TGTGCCAGTAAAACAGCGGGAGGGAACACCGGGGAGCTGTTTTTT
TRBD1,.,TRBV7-3,TRBJ2-1,CASSLEARDRGNNEQFF,TGTGCCAGCAGCTTAGAGGCCCGGGACAGGGGGAACAATGAGCAGTTCTTC
.,.,TRBV5-1,TRBJ1-2,CASRAQEEGYTF,TGCGCCAGCCGGGCGCAGGAAGAAGGCTACACCTTC
.,.,TRBV13,TRBJ1-2,CASSLDRKGGYTF,TGTGCCAGCAGCTTAGATCGAAAGGGTGGCTACACCTTC
.,.,TRBV5-4,TRBJ1-6,CASSLAGTGNSPLHF,TGTGCCAGCAGCTTGGCCGGGACGGGAAATTCACCCCTCCACTTT
TRBD1,.,TRBV5-1,TRBJ2-5,CASSLGTGLGETQYF,TGCGCCAGCAGCTTGGGGACAGGCTTGGGGGAGACCCAGTACTTC
.,.,TRBV5-6,TRBJ2-7,CASSLVQGYEQYF,TGTGCCAGCAGCTTGGTTCAGGGCTACGAGCAGTACTTC
TRBD1,once,TRBV6-1,TRBJ1-2,CASSPRQGVVYGYTF,TGTGCCAGCAGTCCTCGACAGGGTGTAGTCTATGGCTACACCTTC
.,.,TRBV27,TRBJ2-7,CASSSDLGFSYEQYF,TGTGCCAGCAGTTCTGACCTTGGATTCTCCTACGAGCAGTACTTC
.,.,TRBV15,TRBJ2-7,CATGNGFEQYF,TGTGCCACCGGCAACGGGTTCGAGCAGTACTTC